This record concerns one T cell receptor (beta chain) sequence. Clones were sequenced by immunoSEQ multiplex PCR, and TCRdb holds only the in-frame ones, with some missing. Here the sample spans more than 1,200,000 clones, around 98.5% being singletons. Trimming cost V 6 bases and J 4 bases, with 16 bases left between them. The CDR3 is 15 residues long. Germline V lookup: CDR1 SNHLY, CDR2 FYNNEI. This specimen comes from a study of shared clonotypes between healthy human individuals. The origin of this receptor is a man younger than 40 in good health. The genes are TRBV2 and TRBJ2-1, with TRBD1 as a possible D gene (6 bases). The material sequenced was naive CD4+ T cells sorted from blood. Subset of the sample: CD45RA+ positively selected. In DNA form, the CDR3 reads TGTGCCAGCAGCCTCCGGGACACAGATTACAATGAGCAGTTCTTC. Translating it yields CASSLRDTDYNEQFF.